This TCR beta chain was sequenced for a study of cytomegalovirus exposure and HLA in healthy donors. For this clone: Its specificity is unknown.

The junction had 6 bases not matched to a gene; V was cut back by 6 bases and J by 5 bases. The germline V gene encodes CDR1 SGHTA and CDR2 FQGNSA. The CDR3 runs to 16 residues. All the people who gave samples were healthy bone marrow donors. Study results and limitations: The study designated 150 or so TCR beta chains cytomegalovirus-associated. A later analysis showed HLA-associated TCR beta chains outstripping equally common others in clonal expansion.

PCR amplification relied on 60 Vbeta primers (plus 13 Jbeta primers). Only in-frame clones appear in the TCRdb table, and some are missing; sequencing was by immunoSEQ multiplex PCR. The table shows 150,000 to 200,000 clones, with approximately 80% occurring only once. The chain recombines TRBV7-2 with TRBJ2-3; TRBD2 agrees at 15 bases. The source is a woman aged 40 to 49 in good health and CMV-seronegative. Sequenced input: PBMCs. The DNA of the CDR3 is TGTGCCAGCAGATCCGGGACTAGCGGGAGGTTAGATACGCAGTATTTT. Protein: CASRSGTSGRLDTQYF.